This T cell receptor beta chain derives from a study of neurological immune-mediated disorders. Points from the study as a whole: None of the CDR3 amino acid sequences of expanded clones recurred across subjects, suggesting private repertoires in all groups.

Synthesis of cDNA was carried out by template-switch 5'RACE. The reaction used 10-nucleotide random UMIs. One entry per CDR3 protein results from TCRdb running MiXCR on the 5' RACE reads. The sample lists approximately 74,000 distinct CDR3 sequences; around a tenth were seen once. This clonotype was counted at least ten times. Its antigen is not known. The sample consisted of PBMCs. This receptor was taken from a man aged 45-65 years in good health.

The CDR3 DNA reads as TGTGCCAGCACCACTTCGGGTGGGAGCTCTGGGGCCAACGTCCTGACTTTC. It yields the protein CASTTSGGSSGANVLTF. This chain joins TRBV3-1 and TRBJ2-6; tentative D call: TRBD2 (5 bases). CDR1 LGHDT and CDR2 YNNKEL come from the germline V gene (reference sequence). The germline V and J ends were trimmed by 7 bases and 0 bases, with 16 bases remaining between them. The CDR3 length is 17 residues.